Listed below are T cell receptor beta chains from one sample, sequenced in a study of blood T cell repertoires in COVID-19. TCRdb's table, derived via immunoSEQ multiplex PCR, lists solely in-frame clones and lacks some. The sample holds approximately 500,000 clones, 88% seen once. Source material: PBMCs or T cells enriched from blood (not recorded which). The receptors here all came from a woman aged 40 to 50 who had recovered from COVID-19. The CDR3 runs from the conserved cysteine through the conserved F or W.

TRBJ2-3 | TRBV5-1 | 15 | CASSLDRGGTDTQYF
TRBJ2-2 | TRBV9 | 12 | CASRAGAGELFF
TRBJ2-7 | TRBV7-2 | 14 | CASSLRAGAEEQYF
TRBJ2-2 | TRBV7-2 | 14 | CASSFSGSTGELFF
TRBJ2-3 | TRBV3-1/TRBV3-2 | 16 | CASSQDAGAITDTQYF
TRBJ1-4 | TRBV7-2 | 15 | CASSKTGPTNEKLFF
TRBJ2-7 | TRBV5-8 | 15 | CASSTGTGVSYEQYF
TRBJ2-7 | TRBV19 | 13 | CASSEQGFYEQYF
TRBJ2-2 | TRBV10-3 | 14 | CATRGTGQTGELFF
TRBJ1-1 | TRBV5-6 | 13 | CASSLLGQSEAFF
TRBJ2-3 | TRBV18 | 17 | CASSLNSGTGTTDTQYF
TRBJ1-6 | TRBV18 | 15 | CASSPAGSENSPLHF
TRBJ2-5 | TRBV19 | 13 | CASSDTARETQYF
TRBJ2-1 | TRBV6-5 | 14 | CASGRTSGSYEQFF
TRBJ1-1 | TRBV30 | 11 | CAWNVRTEAFF
TRBJ2-1 | TRBV6-5 | 15 | CASRLSLAFYNEQFF
TRBJ2-5 | TRBV7-2 | 15 | CASSLALATQETQYF
TRBJ1-2 | TRBV13 | 16 | CASSPGLGQRNYGYTF
TRBJ2-1 | TRBV30 | 10 | CAYNRVEQFF
TRBJ2-1 | TRBV19 | 17 | CASSPGPQGVSYNEQFF
TRBJ2-1 | TRBV27 | 17 | CASSLFSGTGELNEQFF
TRBJ1-2 | TRBV7-9 | 14 | CASTVPVGGSGYTF
TRBJ2-3 | TRBV10-3 | 14 | CAISRTGGTDTQYF
TRBJ2-1 | TRBV7-9 | 13 | CASSLNRVDEQFF
TRBJ2-2 | TRBV27 | 16 | CASTLSAASNTGELFF
TRBJ2-5 | TRBV2 | 13 | CASSREFDETQYF
TRBJ2-1 | TRBV6-5 | 16 | CASSFRQGASYNEQFF
TRBJ1-6 | TRBV4-3 | 15 | CASSPNDRANSPLHF
TRBJ1-2 | TRBV3-1/TRBV3-2 | 17 | CASSHPTGPGSFGGYTF
TRBJ1-2 | TRBV3-1/TRBV3-2 | 13 | CASSFGQAYGYTF
TRBJ2-7 | TRBV29-1 | 13 | CSAVRQGAGEQYF
TRBJ1-3 | TRBV7-8 | 15 | CASSLVVSYGNTIYF
TRBJ2-7 | TRBV11-3 | 18 | CASSLGYRAGGPVREQYF
TRBJ1-2 | TRBV29-1 | 12 | CSASGLPYGYTF
TRBJ1-1 | TRBV5-1 | 14 | CASSLERGLTEAFF
TRBJ2-6 | TRBV5-1 | 19 | CASSPWTRLTSSGANVLTF
TRBJ2-5 | TRBV7-9 | 14 | CASSLNLAQETQYF
TRBJ2-2 | TRBV7-9 | 17 | CASSHPDRPPNTGELFF
TRBJ2-7 | TRBV7-2 | 13 | CASSLSSSYEQYF